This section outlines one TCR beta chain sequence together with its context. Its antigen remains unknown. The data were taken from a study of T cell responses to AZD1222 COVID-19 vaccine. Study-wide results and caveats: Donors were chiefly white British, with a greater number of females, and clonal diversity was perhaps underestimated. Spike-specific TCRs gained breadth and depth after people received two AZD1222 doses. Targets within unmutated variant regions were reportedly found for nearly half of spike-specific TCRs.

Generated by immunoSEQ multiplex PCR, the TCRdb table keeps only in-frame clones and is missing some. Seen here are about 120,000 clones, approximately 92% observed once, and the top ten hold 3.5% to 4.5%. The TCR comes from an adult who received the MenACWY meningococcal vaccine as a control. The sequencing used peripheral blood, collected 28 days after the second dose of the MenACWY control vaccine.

CDR3 region: CASNRDRGVQYF. Written as DNA, the CDR3 is TGTGCCAGCAACCGGGACAGGGGGGTGCAGTACTTC. The chain employs TRBV12-3 or TRBV12-4 and TRBJ2-7, with 11 bases fitting TRBD1. The ends lost 7 bases at V and 9 bases at J; junction bases unmatched: 5. The CDR3 covers 12 residues.